A single sample is the source of the 20 T cell receptor beta chains below, sequenced in a study of shared clonotypes between healthy human individuals. The repertoire was sequenced with immunoSEQ multiplex PCR; TCRdb's copy has only in-frame clones and lacks some. The table lists some 1,100,000 clones, approximately 78% of them singletons. Material for sequencing was memory CD4+ T cells from PBMCs. The subset: CD45RA-negative fraction. The receptor source for this set is a man aged 18-30 years in good health. Some clones in this sample may be carry-over from other donors' samples.

V gene TRBV5-1 combines with J gene TRBJ1-4; D possibly corresponds to TRBD1 (6 bases). The CDR3 sequence is 17 residues long. Germline assignment: CDR1 SGHRS and CDR2 YFSETQ. The V end was cut by 1 base, the J end by 2 bases, with 15 bases between. This CDR3 reads CASSLLGRGSTNEKLFF. In DNA, the CDR3 is TGCGCCAGCAGCTTGCTTGGCAGGGGAAGTACTAATGAAAAACTGTTTTTT.

V is TRBV15 and J is TRBJ2-7; weak D call: TRBD2 (5 bases). Germline assignment: CDR1 LNHNV and CDR2 YYDKDF (reference sequence). Trimming shortened V by 3 bases and J by 6 bases, and 15 bases separated the two germline ends. There are 14 residues in the CDR3. The CDR3 coding sequence is TGTGCCACCAGCAGGAACACGGCGGCGGGCGAGCAGTACTTC. Protein: CATSRNTAAGEQYF.

This rearrangement joins TRBV5-4 to TRBJ1-2; a possible D gene is TRBD1 (6 bases). Deletions cut 4 bases from V and 4 bases from J, with 17 bases between. The CDR3 runs 15 residues. Germline loops: CDR1 SGHNT, CDR2 YYREEE (reference sequence). Here the CDR3 reads CASSPQAGGSYGYTF. CDR3 sequence (DNA): TGTGCCAGCAGCCCACAAGCGGGGGGCTCCTATGGCTACACCTTC.

About this clone itself: The junction departs from germline at one end; a sequencing error may be responsible. This chain connects TRBV10-3 to TRBJ2-7, with 14 bases lining up with TRBD2. Germline CDR1 and CDR2: ENHRY and SYGVKD. The CDR3 runs to 17 residues. In DNA form, the CDR3 reads TGTGCCAGCAGTGAAGCAGGACTAGCGGGGGGCCCGGTGGCGCAGTACTTC. The encoded protein is CASSEAGLAGGPVAQYF.

The chain combines TRBV15 with TRBJ2-5; D not certain. Germline V gives CDR1 LNHNV, CDR2 YYDKDF (reference sequence). The CDR3 has 14 residues. V dropped 1 base and J dropped 5 bases, with 11 bases sitting between them. For the CDR3, the DNA is TGTGCCACCAGCAGAGGGAGTTTCGGGGAGACCCAGTACTTC. Residues: CATSRGSFGETQYF.

The chain carries TRBV5-4 and TRBJ2-3; 9 bases are a match to TRBD1. V gave up 4 bases and J gave up 2 bases; unmatched junction bases: 2. This CDR3 is built from 14 residues. Germline V gene lookup returns CDR1 SGHNT and CDR2 YYREEE (reference sequence). CDR3 coding DNA: TGTGCCAGCAGCAGGGACAGGGCCACAGATACGCAGTATTTT. It codes for CASSRDRATDTQYF.

The rearrangement uses TRBV6-1 and TRBJ1-1, with D tentatively TRBD1 (5 bases). The germline V gene encodes CDR1 MNHNS and CDR2 SASEGT. Deletions cut 4 bases from V and 4 bases from J, with 16 bases between. This CDR3 spans 15 amino acids. The CDR3 loop reads CASSATRAMGTEAFF. CDR3 DNA sequence: TGTGCCAGCAGTGCAACCAGGGCGATGGGCACTGAAGCTTTCTTT.

This clone was recorded many times. The chain uses TRBV25-1 and TRBJ2-1; tentatively, D is TRBD2 (7 bases). V was trimmed by 8 bases and J by 4 bases, leaving 27 bases between them. The CDR3 runs to 18 residues. Germline CDR1 MGHDK, CDR2 SYGVNS. CDR3 loop: CASAQGGLSGGNYNEQFF. The CDR3, as DNA: TGTGCCAGCGCCCAAGGGGGGCTATCCGGGGGGAATTACAATGAGCAGTTCTTC.

Turning to this clone: The likely explanation is a read error, given a far larger clone one base away. Other nucleotide sequences from this sample produce the same CDR3. The chain carries TRBV28 and TRBJ1-5, with D possibly matching TRBD1 (5 bases). V was pared by 6 bases and J by 1 base, with 7 bases between. The CDR3 is 13 amino acids. The germline CDR1 and CDR2 sequences are MDHEN and SYDVKM. This CDR3 reads CASSRDSNQPQHF. The CDR3 region has the DNA TGTGCCAGCAGCCGGGACAGCAATCAGCCCCAGCATTTT.

This clone was picked up a small number of times. CDR3 in amino acids: CASSLLGPPRPTDTQYF. The CDR3 nucleotides are TGTGCCAGCAGCTTATTGGGACCCCCTCGGCCCACAGATACGCAGTATTTT. This sequence joins TRBV11-2 and TRBJ2-3, with D perhaps assigned TRBD1 or TRBD2 (5 bases each). The V gene lost 2 bases and the J gene lost 2 bases, with 17 bases spanning the gap. Per the germline V gene, CDR1 is SGHAT and CDR2 is FQNNGV. This CDR3 spans 17 amino acids.

The chain employs TRBV18 and TRBJ2-5, with 7 bases identical to TRBD1. From germline, CDR1 is KGHSH and CDR2 LQKENI. V trimming: 6 bases; J trimming: 11 bases; junction bases outside the gene matches: 15. This CDR3 spans 14 amino acids. The CDR3 loop reads CASSRDRVEGEQYF. CDR3 DNA sequence: TGTGCCAGCTCCCGAGACAGGGTGGAAGGAGAGCAGTACTTC.

V usage is TRBV5-8 and J usage is TRBJ2-3, with TRBD2 as a possible D gene (6 bases). CDR1 is SGHTS and CDR2 is YDEGEE in the germline V gene. The CDR3 runs 15 residues. V gave up 1 base and J gave up 4 bases, with 13 bases separating them. The CDR3 protein is CASSLLEGSADTQYF. CDR3 DNA: TGTGCCAGCAGCTTGTTGGAGGGTTCTGCAGATACGCAGTATTTT.

V usage is TRBV2 and J usage is TRBJ2-3; 12 positions match TRBD2. Trimming removed 3 bases from V and 2 bases from J; junction bases left unmatched: 6. Germline CDR1 and CDR2: SNHLY and FYNNEI. The CDR3 extends over 17 amino acids. Written as DNA, the CDR3 is TGTGCCAGCAGTGACCCGGGACTAGCGGGCAACACAGATACGCAGTATTTT. It specifies CASSDPGLAGNTDTQYF. Complete variable domain (other parts from reference TRBV2 and TRBJ2-3): EPEVTQTPSHQVTQMGQEVILRCVPISNHLYFYWYRQILGQKVEFLVSFYNNEISEKSEIFDDQFSVERPDGSNFTLKIRSTKLEDSAMYFCASSDPGLAGNTDTQYFGPGTRLTVL.

The chain links TRBV7-6 to TRBJ2-6, with a tentative D call TRBD2 (5 bases). This CDR3 is built from 16 residues. Germline loops: CDR1 SGHVS, CDR2 FNYEAQ. V gave up 1 base and J gave up 0 bases, with 7 bases separating them. The CDR3 sequence is CASSLGRASGANVLTF. The CDR3 DNA reads as TGTGCCAGCAGCTTAGGGCGGGCCTCTGGGGCCAACGTCCTGACTTTC.

This clone was seen once. The same CDR3 is also encoded by other DNA sequences in this sample. The chain links TRBV5-8 to TRBJ2-2; maybe TRBD1 (5 bases). The CDR3 length is 13 residues. The ends were cut back, 3 bases at V and 4 bases at J, with 7 bases in the middle. Germline CDR1 is SGHTS and CDR2 is YDEGEE. CDR3 sequence: CASSYDSTGELFF. The DNA for the CDR3 is TGTGCCAGCAGCTACGACAGCACCGGGGAGCTGTTTTTT.

Details on this clone: The sample carries other DNA sequences with the same CDR3. CDR3 sequence: CASSVGGENQPQHF. The CDR3 DNA reads as TGTGCCAGCAGCGTAGGCGGAGAAAATCAGCCCCAGCATTTT. The chain has TRBV9 and TRBJ1-5; D is ambiguous. Trimming shortened V by 0 bases and J by 4 bases, and 8 bases separated the two germline ends. The germline V gene encodes CDR1 SGDLS and CDR2 YYNGEE. The CDR3 has 14 residues.

At least ten counts were recorded for this clone. This rearrangement joins TRBV2 to TRBJ2-5; 8 bases map to TRBD1. The CDR3 sequence is 13 residues long. V dropped 8 bases and J dropped 5; count of bases not matched to a gene: 7. Germline CDR1 SNHLY, CDR2 FYNNEI. This CDR3 is CASRRGLEETQYF. DNA for the CDR3: TGTGCCAGCCGCAGGGGGCTTGAGGAGACCCAGTACTTC.

V and J are TRBV4-1 and TRBJ1-5, with D possibly being TRBD1 (5 bases). Germline CDR1 and CDR2: MGHRA and YSYEKL. V was trimmed by 0 bases and J by 0 bases, leaving 9 bases between them. The CDR3 sequence is 16 residues long. CDR3 coding DNA: TGCGCCAGCAGCCAAGACAGGGATTATAGCAATCAGCCCCAGCATTTT. It yields the protein CASSQDRDYSNQPQHF.

DNA for the CDR3: TGTGCCAGCAGCCCTAGATTTAGCGGGAACTACGAGCAGTACTTC. Its protein product is CASSPRFSGNYEQYF. The chain uses TRBV11-2 and TRBJ2-7, with TRBD2 identical over 8 bases. Trimming removed 5 bases from V and 3 bases from J; junction bases left unmatched: 9. The CDR3 contains 15 residues. The germline CDR1 and CDR2 sequences are SGHAT and FQNNGV.

This clone was picked up a small number of times. This rearrangement joins TRBV5-1 to TRBJ2-7; perhaps TRBD1 as D (6 bases). Per germline, CDR1 SGHRS and CDR2 YFSETQ. The CDR3 length is 14 residues. Trimming stripped 2 bases from V and 4 bases from J, with 13 bases between. CDR3 in amino acids: CASSFTGNRYEQYF. The CDR3 bases are TGCGCCAGCAGCTTTACAGGGAACCGGTACGAGCAGTACTTC.